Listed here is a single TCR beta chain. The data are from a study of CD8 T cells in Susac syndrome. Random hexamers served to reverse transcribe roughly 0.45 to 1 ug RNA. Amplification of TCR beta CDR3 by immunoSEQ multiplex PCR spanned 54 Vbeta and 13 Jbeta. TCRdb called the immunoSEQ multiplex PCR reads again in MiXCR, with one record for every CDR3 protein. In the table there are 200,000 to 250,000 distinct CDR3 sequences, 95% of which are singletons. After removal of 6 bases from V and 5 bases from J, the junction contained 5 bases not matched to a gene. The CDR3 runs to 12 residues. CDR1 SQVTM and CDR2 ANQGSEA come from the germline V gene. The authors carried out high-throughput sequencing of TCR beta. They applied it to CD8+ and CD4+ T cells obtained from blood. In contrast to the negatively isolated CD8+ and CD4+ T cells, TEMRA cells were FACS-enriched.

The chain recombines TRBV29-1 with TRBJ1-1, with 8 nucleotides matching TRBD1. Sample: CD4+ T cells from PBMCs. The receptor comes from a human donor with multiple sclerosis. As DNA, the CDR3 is TGCAGCGTCACGGACAGGGCGACTGAAGCTTTCTTT. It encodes CSVTDRATEAFF.